This T cell receptor (beta chain) is from a study of tumor-infiltrating lymphocytes in localized non-small cell lung cancer. Study-wide context: Patients included smokers and never-smokers with various histologies, some sampled after neoadjuvant chemotherapy. Each patient gave resected tumor and non-adjacent uninvolved lung tissue.

Clones were sequenced by immunoSEQ multiplex PCR, and TCRdb holds only the in-frame ones, with some missing. The sample has 15,000 to 20,000 clones, roughly 69% seen once. This clone was observed a few times. Its antigen remains unidentified. General study points: Immunotypes IM1 and IM2 had similar TCR-derived T-cell fractions. Available tissue quantity limited TCR sequencing to a patient subset.

Sequencing was done on a sample of lung tumor tissue. The receptor was derived from a human donor with non-small cell lung cancer.

CDR3 nucleotides: TGTGCCAGCAGCCCCCAACAAGACAGCGGAGAGACCCAGTACTTC. Residues: CASSPQQDSGETQYF. The V call is TRBV7-2, the J call TRBJ2-5; D is tentatively TRBD1 or TRBD2 (5 bases each). In germline, CDR1 is SGHTA, CDR2 FQGNSA. The CDR3 is 15 amino acids. V was shortened by 5 bases and J by 4 bases, with 17 bases between the two germline ends.